Following are 20 T cell receptor beta chains from one sample sequenced in a study of Ad26.COV2.S vaccination and SARS-CoV-2 variants. The treatment here: roughly 20 received Ad26.COV2.S at low or high dose, single or two shots; several received placebo; per-sample allocation not given. The samples were gathered on day 63 after the first injection of vaccine or placebo. Clones were read by immunoSEQ multiplex PCR, and TCRdb kept only the in-frame ones, dropping some. The top ten clones hold less than 5.5% of a sample with around 450,000 clones, 90% of them seen once. Sequencing was performed on peripheral blood, taken in a trial of Ad26.COV2.S vaccine versus placebo. The receptors originated from a person between 18 and 60 years old who received the Ad26.COV2.S COVID-19 vaccine or a placebo.

CDR3 residues: CASSSPLAGNTEAFF. DNA of the CDR3: TGTGCCAGCAGTTCTCCCTTGGCCGGGAACACTGAAGCTTTCTTT. The chain links TRBV6-5 to TRBJ1-1; D gene uncertain. Trimming stripped 4 bases from V and 1 base from J, with 13 bases between. This CDR3 spans 15 amino acids. Germline loops: CDR1 MNHEY, CDR2 SVGAGI.

Notes on this clone: This sample also contains other DNA sequences that code for the same CDR3. The chain is built from TRBV20-1 and TRBJ2-5, with D hard to call. The CDR3 covers 11 residues. V gave up 4 bases and J gave up 5 bases, with 8 bases separating them. CDR1 and CDR2 from the germline V gene are DFQATT and SNEGSKA (reference sequence). The CDR3 sequence is CSATLVETQYF. CDR3 in DNA: TGCAGTGCTACACTCGTGGAGACCCAGTACTTC.

The CDR3 nucleotides are TGTGCCAGCAGGAGCCCCTCGGGGACTCAGGGGTTCTTC. The encoded protein is CASRSPSGTQGFF. The V gene is TRBV6-5, the J gene TRBJ2-1; TRBD2 might be the D (6 bases). The CDR3 contains 13 residues. Looked up from germline, CDR1 is MNHEY and CDR2 is SVGAGI. V lost 6 bases, J lost 15 bases, and 21 bases lay in between.

V gene TRBV24-1 combines with J gene TRBJ1-5; possible D gene TRBD1, 5 bases. This CDR3 spans 16 amino acids. Between the trimmed V and J ends, which lost 4 bases and 4 bases, there was a span of 16 bases. Per germline, CDR1 KGHDR and CDR2 SFDVKD. The DNA of the CDR3 is TGTGCCACCAGTGACCCCGGGACGGGAGATAATCAGCCCCAGCATTTT. It codes for CATSDPGTGDNQPQHF.

The V call is TRBV5-1, the J call TRBJ2-3, with 8 bases lining up with TRBD1. The CDR3 spans 15 residues. With V trimmed by 7 bases and J by 2 bases, 9 bases remained unmatched. CDR1 is SGHRS, CDR2 YFSETQ, per germline. CDR3 protein: CASQPGQGSTDTQYF. The CDR3 region has the DNA TGCGCCAGCCAACCCGGACAGGGATCCACAGATACGCAGTATTTT.

The chain links TRBV28 to TRBJ2-7; TRBD2 aligns across 8 bases. The CDR3 loop spans 17 amino acids. The V segment lost 7 bases and the J segment 5 bases; nucleotides outside the gene matches: 19. Per the germline V gene, CDR1 is MDHEN and CDR2 is SYDVKM. CDR3 nucleotides: TGTGCCAGCACCCCCACGAGAGCGGGAGTCCCCAACCACGAGCAGTACTTC. Its protein is CASTPTRAGVPNHEQYF.

The V and J genes are TRBV7-6 and TRBJ2-7, with 9 bases lining up with TRBD1. This CDR3 contains 15 residues. V lost 1 base, J lost 9 bases, and 10 bases stayed unmatched. The germline CDR1 and CDR2 sequences are SGHVS and FNYEAQ. The CDR3 DNA reads as TGTGCCAGCAGCTTAGAGTTTTCGGGACAGGGAAGGCAGTACTTC. This codes for CASSLEFSGQGRQYF.

This clone was observed many times. The gene calls are TRBV7-9 and TRBJ1-5; no definite D call. The V gene lost 1 base and the J gene lost 0 bases, with 7 bases spanning the gap. The V gene's germline CDR1 is SEHNR and CDR2 FQNEAQ (reference sequence). This CDR3 region has 15 residues. CDR3 sequence: CASSLGDYSNQPQHF. CDR3 coding DNA: TGTGCCAGCAGCTTAGGAGATTATAGCAATCAGCCCCAGCATTTT.

Comment on this clone: The limits of the CDR3 on the DNA are not certain, so only TCRdb's listed CDR3 is given. The rearrangement links TRBV21-1 to TRBJ2-6. TRBV21-1 is tagged as a pseudogene. From its first to its last residue, the CDR3 has 16 amino acids. The CDR3: CASSKEWGSGANVLTF.

The chain carries TRBV2 and TRBJ2-7, with TRBD1 identical over 9 bases. In germline, CDR1 is SNHLY, CDR2 FYNNEI. The ends lost 4 bases at V and 6 bases at J; junction bases unmatched: 10. The CDR3 contains 15 residues. The CDR3 coding sequence is TGTGCCAGCAGTGCCGAGACAGGGGGTGTTTCCGAGCAGTACTTC. This encodes CASSAETGGVSEQYF.

This sequence joins TRBV6-6 and TRBJ1-2; D unresolved. The germline V gene encodes CDR1 MNHNY and CDR2 SVGAGI (reference sequence). Trimming stripped 5 bases from V and 0 bases from J, with 13 bases between. This CDR3 is 15 amino acids long. The CDR3 protein is CASSSRGSSNYGYTF. The DNA of the CDR3 is TGTGCCAGCAGTAGTCGCGGTTCGTCTAACTATGGCTACACCTTC.

This rearrangement joins TRBV7-2 to TRBJ2-3; D remains unclear. The CDR3 has 13 amino acids. Germline V gene sequence: CDR1 SGHTA, CDR2 FQGNSA. The germline V and J ends were trimmed by 5 bases and 1 base, with 7 bases remaining between them. The CDR3 region has the DNA TGTGCCAGCAGCGGTTCGCGCACAGATACGCAGTATTTT. Translating gives CASSGSRTDTQYF. Looking up the rest from reference TRBV7-2 and TRBJ2-3 gives the full variable domain: GAGVSQSPSNKVTEKGKDVELRCDPISGHTALYWYRQSLGQGLEFLIYFQGNSAPDKSGLPSDRFSAERTGGSVSTLTIQRTQQEDSAVYLCASSGSRTDTQYFGPGTRLTVL.

The chain couples TRBV6-5 to TRBJ2-3, with 8 bases fitting TRBD1. The CDR3 is made up of 13 amino acids. The germline gives CDR1 MNHEY, CDR2 SVGAGI. V trimming: 6 bases; J trimming: 5 bases; junction bases outside the gene matches: 4. The CDR3 nucleotides read TGTGCCAGCAGAGCAGGGGGCGTAGATACGCAGTATTTT. Protein product: CASRAGGVDTQYF.

The chain joins TRBV5-1 to TRBJ2-2; D gene unclear. Germline V gene data show CDR1 as SGHRS and CDR2 as YFSETQ. Trimming cost V 4 bases and J 7 bases, with 11 bases left between them. This CDR3 contains 13 residues. The CDR3 DNA sequence: TGCGCCAGCAGCCTGCTCGCGAACGGGGAGCTGTTTTTT. This sequence encodes CASSLLANGELFF.

The J gene is TRBJ2-5, the V gene TRBV5-4; 11 nucleotides match TRBD2. The CDR3 is 15 residues long. CDR1 is SGHNT, CDR2 YYREEE, per germline (reference sequence). The V gene end was trimmed by 2 bases and the J gene end by 7 bases; junction bases not matched to a gene: 7. CDR3 sequence reads: CASSFTSGSKTTQYF. Written as DNA, the CDR3 is TGTGCCAGCAGCTTTACTAGCGGGAGTAAGACGACCCAGTACTTC. Combining the CDR3 with reference TRBV5-4 and TRBJ2-5 gives the whole variable domain ETGVTQSPTHLIKTRGQQVTLRCSSQSGHNTVSWYQQALGQGPQFIFQYYREEENGRGNFPPRFSGLQFPNYSSELNVNALELDDSALYLCASSFTSGSKTTQYFGPGTRLLVL.

This clone came up once. The CDR3 spells CASSYSAGGTYEQYF. The CDR3 DNA follows: TGTGCCAGCAGTTACTCCGCGGGAGGTACCTACGAGCAGTACTTC. This chain connects TRBV6-2 or TRBV6-3 to TRBJ2-7, with TRBD2 identical over 8 bases. Losses at the gene ends were 0 bases for V and 2 bases for J; bases not matched to a gene: 3. In germline, CDR1 is MNHEY, CDR2 SVGEGT. The CDR3 sequence is 15 residues long.

V is TRBV7-2 and J is TRBJ2-5; no clear D. CDR3 length equals 13 residues. The V gene lost 5 bases and the J gene lost 2 bases, with 9 bases spanning the gap. In germline, CDR1 is SGHTA, CDR2 FQGNSA. CDR3 sequence (DNA): TGTGCCAGCAGCCTACAGAAACAAGAGACCCAGTACTTC. Amino acid sequence: CASSLQKQETQYF.

The J gene is TRBJ2-1, the V gene TRBV7-6; TRBD2 agrees at 9 bases. The V and J ends lost 5 bases and 10 bases, in that order; junction bases with no gene match: 9. The CDR3 loop spans 14 amino acids. Germline V gives CDR1 SGHVS, CDR2 FNYEAQ. CDR3 nucleotide sequence: TGTGCCAGCAGCCAGAGCGGGAGGCCCTGGGAGCAGTTCTTC. Its translation: CASSQSGRPWEQFF.

This clone appeared once. The chain employs TRBV14 and TRBJ2-3, with a possible D match to TRBD2 (6 bases). This CDR3 contains 14 residues. V was shortened by 4 bases and J by 0 bases, with 8 bases between the two germline ends. From germline, CDR1 is SGHDN and CDR2 FVKESK. The chain's CDR3 is CASSRAGSTDTQYF. In DNA, the CDR3 is TGTGCCAGCAGCCGGGCGGGAAGCACAGATACGCAGTATTTT.

This rearrangement joins TRBV15 to TRBJ2-5, with D perhaps TRBD1 (5 bases). Per the germline V gene, CDR1 is LNHNV and CDR2 is YYDKDF (reference sequence). The CDR3 length is 14 residues. Trimming stripped 3 bases from V and 1 base from J, with 9 bases between. The CDR3 spells CATSSRDSQETQYF. The CDR3, as DNA: TGTGCCACCAGCAGTCGAGACAGCCAAGAGACCCAGTACTTC.